Listed here is a single T cell receptor beta chain. Its antigen is unidentified. The entry originates in a study of cytomegalovirus exposure and HLA in healthy donors. The PCR had 60 Vbeta and 13 Jbeta primers. Clones were read by immunoSEQ multiplex PCR, and TCRdb kept only the in-frame ones, dropping some. The sample contains around 150,000 clones, around 74% of which appear only once. V shed 1 base and J 8 bases; nucleotides not matched to a gene: 3. Germline CDR1 and CDR2: SGHTA and FQGTGA. This CDR3 is 13 amino acids long. General study results and limits: Analysis performed later showed TCR beta chains linked to HLA being more clonally expanded than equally common others.

The V and J genes are TRBV7-3 and TRBJ1-2; 8 bases map to TRBD1. The sample was PBMCs. This clonotype was sampled from a female donor in good health and CMV-seronegative. The CDR3 region is CASSLNRGGGYTF. In nucleotides, the CDR3 is TGTGCCAGCAGCTTAAACAGGGGGGGAGGCTACACCTTC.